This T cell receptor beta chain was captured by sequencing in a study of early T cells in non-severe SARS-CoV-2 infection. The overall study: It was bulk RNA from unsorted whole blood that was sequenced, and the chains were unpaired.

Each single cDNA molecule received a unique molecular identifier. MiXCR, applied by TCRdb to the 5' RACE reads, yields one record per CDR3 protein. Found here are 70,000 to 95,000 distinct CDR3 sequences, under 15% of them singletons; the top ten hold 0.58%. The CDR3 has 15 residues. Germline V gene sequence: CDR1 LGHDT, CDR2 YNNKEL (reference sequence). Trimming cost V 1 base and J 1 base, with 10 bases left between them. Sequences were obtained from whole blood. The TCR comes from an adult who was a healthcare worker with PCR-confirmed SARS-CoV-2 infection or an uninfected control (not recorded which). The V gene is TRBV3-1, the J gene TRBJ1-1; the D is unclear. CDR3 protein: CASSQGREGNTEAFF. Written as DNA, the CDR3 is TGTGCCAGCAGCCAAGGTAGGGAGGGGAACACTGAAGCTTTCTTT.